These 17 T cell receptor beta chains were all obtained from the same sample, sequenced in a study of shared clonotypes between healthy human individuals (dated by TCRdb to about 2020). The library was generated by the immunoSEQ multiplex PCR assay. TCRdb re-hosts the immuneACCESS table, in-frame sequences only. Its copies lack some clones; in the studies checked, an unresolved V gene accounts for under half of them, and the cause for the rest is not known. Counted in this sample were 550,000 to 750,000 clones; about 90% of them appeared once. Clones ranked in the top ten supply approximately 22% of the sample. For the CD8 naive samples, CD45RO-negative cells were positively selected for CCR7, yielding a CD45RA+CCR7+ population from which TemRA cells were excluded. The sample comprised naive CD8+ T cells sorted from blood. What this sample's cell subset or site label stands for: CD45RA+CCR7+. These receptors came from a man aged 25 to 45 in good health.

The V call is TRBV11-2, the J call TRBJ1-2; no firm D call. There are 17 residues in the CDR3. The germline CDR1 and CDR2 sequences are SGHAT and FQNNGV. The germline V and J ends were trimmed by 1 base and 1 base, with 16 bases remaining between them. Here the CDR3 reads CASSLASWAENNYGYTF. The CDR3 DNA is TGTGCCAGCAGCTTAGCTTCATGGGCAGAAAATAACTATGGCTACACCTTC.

The rearrangement uses TRBV28 and TRBJ2-7; D gene ambiguous. This CDR3 comprises 14 residues. V lost 5 bases and J 0 bases, leaving 11 bases between the germline ends. Per the germline V gene, CDR1 is MDHEN and CDR2 is SYDVKM. As DNA, the CDR3 is TGTGCCAGCAGTGCCACTCGGAGCTCCTACGAGCAGTACTTC. It translates to CASSATRSSYEQYF.

The chain combines TRBV30 with TRBJ2-7; a weak D match, TRBD1 (6 bases). Germline V gene lookup returns CDR1 GTSNPN and CDR2 SVGIG (reference sequence). Between the trimmed V and J ends, which lost 2 bases and 0 bases, there was a span of 8 bases. The CDR3 has 13 amino acids. The CDR3 DNA sequence: TGTGCCTGGAGTCCGGACAGCTCCTACGAGCAGTACTTC. Translating it yields CAWSPDSSYEQYF.

The rearrangement links TRBV4-3 to TRBJ2-7; tentative D call: TRBD2 (6 bases). Trimming left V 0 bases short and J 4 bases short, with 25 bases between. The CDR3 covers 19 residues. Germline values: CDR1 LGHNA, CDR2 YSLEER. CDR3 sequence (DNA): TGCGCCAGCAGCCAAGATCATTTAATGGTCACTAGCCTTACATACGAGCAGTACTTC. This sequence encodes CASSQDHLMVTSLTYEQYF.

The V call is TRBV5-7, the J call TRBJ2-1; TRBD2 matches at 7 bases. TRBV5-7 is an ORF for which the function is uncertain. V was pared by 4 bases and J by 2 bases, with 6 bases of the junction left unmatched. This CDR3 spans 15 amino acids. The CDR3 DNA reads TGTGCCAGCAGCCTTCTAGGACTAGCCTACAATGAGCAGTTCTTC. Its protein is CASSLLGLAYNEQFF.

V usage is TRBV27 and J usage is TRBJ2-1, with a tentative D call TRBD2 (6 bases). The CDR3 runs to 14 residues. Trimming left V 3 bases short and J 4 bases short, with 10 bases between. CDR1 and CDR2 (germline): MNHEY, SMNVEV (reference sequence). In DNA, the CDR3 is TGTGCCAGCAGTTTGCGGGACCAATACAATGAGCAGTTCTTC. It specifies CASSLRDQYNEQFF.

The chain carries TRBV7-2 and TRBJ2-7, with TRBD1 as a possible D gene (5 bases). Germline V lookup: CDR1 SGHTA, CDR2 FQGNSA. The V end lost 2 bases, the J end lost 7 bases, and 15 bases lay between the germline ends. The CDR3 totals 14 residues. As DNA, the CDR3 is TGTGCCAGCAGCTTACAGGGCAGGGCGGAAGAGCAGTACTTC. This codes for CASSLQGRAEEQYF. Filled out from reference TRBV7-2 and TRBJ2-7, the complete variable domain reads GAGVSQSPSNKVTEKGKDVELRCDPISGHTALYWYRQSLGQGLEFLIYFQGNSAPDKSGLPSDRFSAERTGGSVSTLTIQRTQQEDSAVYLCASSLQGRAEEQYFGPGTRLTVT.

This chain connects TRBV19 to TRBJ2-7; D possibly matches TRBD1 or TRBD2 (5 bases each). V was pared by 6 bases and J by 2 bases, with 20 bases between. Germline V gene sequence: CDR1 LNHDA, CDR2 SQIVND (reference sequence). This CDR3 comprises 16 residues. CDR3 sequence reads: CASRAAPGPAPYEQYF. The CDR3, as DNA: TGTGCCAGTAGAGCCGCACCGGGACCTGCCCCCTACGAGCAGTACTTC.

This clone was seen a few times. The genes are TRBV11-1 and TRBJ2-1; D is unclear. Between the trimmed V and J ends, which lost 1 base and 6 bases, there was a span of 16 bases. This CDR3 is built from 16 residues. Germline loops: CDR1 SGHAT, CDR2 FQDESV (reference sequence). The chain's CDR3 is CASSLVYPGFGNEQFF. The CDR3 DNA follows: TGTGCCAGCAGCTTAGTTTACCCGGGTTTCGGCAATGAGCAGTTCTTC.

The J gene is TRBJ2-3, the V gene TRBV6-1; D uncertain. The CDR3 contains 13 residues. The germline CDR1 and CDR2 sequences are MNHNS and SASEGT. Trimming pared 5 bases from V and 5 bases from J, leaving 11 bases between. The CDR3 is CASSHNMVDTQYF. The CDR3 nucleotides read TGTGCCAGCAGTCATAACATGGTAGATACGCAGTATTTT.

This clone has just a few counts. The chain combines TRBV6-4 with TRBJ2-3; TRBD1 agrees at 8 bases. The CDR3 consists of 15 residues. V was clipped by 5 bases and J by 0 bases; unmatched bases: 4. Germline CDR1 reads MRHNA; CDR2 reads SNTAGT. CDR3 amino acids: CASSPRTGSTDTQYF. The CDR3 bases are TGTGCCAGCAGTCCCCGGACAGGGAGCACAGATACGCAGTATTTT.

The chain uses TRBV2 and TRBJ2-1, with TRBD2 as a possible D gene (5 bases). CDR1 and CDR2 (germline): SNHLY, FYNNEI. This CDR3 has 14 residues. The ends were cut back, 7 bases at V and 5 bases at J, with 15 bases in the middle. In DNA, the CDR3 is TGTGCCAGCATGGGTTCGTGGGGAGACAATGAGCAGTTCTTC. Protein product: CASMGSWGDNEQFF.

This chain connects TRBV30 to TRBJ2-2; TRBD2 matches 7 bases. The CDR3 is 16 residues long. The germline CDR1 and CDR2 sequences are GTSNPN and SVGIG (reference sequence). After removal of 1 base from V and 3 bases from J, the junction contained 8 bases not matched to a gene. CDR3 in amino acids: CAWSAFSGRDTGELFF. The DNA of the CDR3 is TGTGCCTGGAGTGCCTTTAGCGGGCGGGACACCGGGGAGCTGTTTTTT.

This chain joins TRBV5-1 and TRBJ2-5; 7 nucleotides align to TRBD2. The trim removed 0 bases at V and 1 base at J, leaving 6 bases unmatched. From germline, CDR1 is SGHRS and CDR2 YFSETQ. The CDR3 is 16 amino acids. CDR3 loop: CASSLEASGLQETQYF. DNA of the CDR3: TGCGCCAGCAGCTTGGAGGCTAGCGGCCTCCAAGAGACCCAGTACTTC. The full variable domain, its missing parts supplied by reference TRBV5-1 and TRBJ2-5, is KAGVTQTPRYLIKTRGQQVTLSCSPISGHRSVSWYQQTPGQGLQFLFEYFSETQRNKGNFPGRFSGRQFSNSRSEMNVSTLELGDSALYLCASSLEASGLQETQYFGPGTRLLVL.

The V call is TRBV5-8, the J call TRBJ2-2; a possible D gene is TRBD1 (5 bases). The CDR3 runs 13 residues. V lost 4 bases and J 5 bases, leaving 9 bases between the germline ends. Germline-derived CDR1 and CDR2 are SGHTS and YDEGEE. This chain's CDR3 is CASSKRQTGELFF. DNA of the CDR3: TGTGCCAGCAGCAAAAGACAGACCGGGGAGCTGTTTTTT.

CDR3 sequence reads: CASSQEFAGGPDEQFF. DNA for the CDR3: TGCGCCAGCAGCCAAGAGTTTGCGGGAGGGCCCGATGAGCAGTTCTTC. V usage is TRBV4-3 and J usage is TRBJ2-1, with TRBD2 identical over 9 bases. J gave up 8 bases and V 0 bases, and 8 bases lay outside the gene matches. The CDR3 is made up of 16 amino acids. Germline V lookup: CDR1 LGHNA, CDR2 YSLEER.

The chain has TRBV6-5 and TRBJ1-1; unclear D gene. V was clipped by 6 bases and J by 3 bases, with 17 bases between them. From germline, CDR1 is MNHEY and CDR2 SVGAGI. The CDR3 loop spans 15 amino acids. CDR3 residues: CASRPYSTADTEAFF. CDR3 bases: TGTGCCAGCAGACCCTATTCTACGGCGGACACTGAAGCTTTCTTT.